Each of the 15 T cell receptor beta chains below was sequenced from the same sample in a study of T cells in Graves' hyperthyroidism and ophthalmopathy. Amplified TCR beta CDR3 regions came from RNA transcripts. With the HTBI primer set, the TCR CDR3 went through a first round of RT-PCR. TCRdb analysed the multiplex PCR reads with MiXCR anew, one entry per CDR3 protein. Of over 650,000 distinct CDR3 sequences listed, around 15% are singletons. Sequences were obtained from blood. Receptors were obtained from a man aged 18 to 29 with Graves' hyperthyroidism.

This clonotype appeared many times. The chain has TRBV18 and TRBJ2-7; TRBD2 might be the D (5 bases). Germline CDR1 is KGHSH and CDR2 is LQKENI. The CDR3 loop spans 14 amino acids. V lost 2 bases and J 2 bases, leaving 10 bases between the germline ends. The CDR3 protein is CASSPGTAAYEQYF. The CDR3 bases are TGTGCCAGCTCACCAGGAACAGCGGCCTACGAGCAGTACTTC.

In its sample, this clonotype was seen a few times. V and J are TRBV9 and TRBJ1-1; D possibly corresponds to TRBD1 (6 bases). The CDR3 runs 14 residues. V gave up 3 bases and J gave up 6 bases, with 15 bases separating them. Germline V gene sequence: CDR1 SGDLS, CDR2 YYNGEE. The CDR3 DNA reads TGTGCCAGCAGCGGAGGGGGGCTCATAGCTGAAGCTTTCTTT. The encoded protein is CASSGGGLIAEAFF. Based on the CDR3 plus reference TRBV9 and TRBJ1-1, the full variable domain is DSGVTQTPKHLITATGQRVTLRCSPRSGDLSVYWYQQSLDQGLQFLIQYYNGEERAKGNILERFSAQQFPDLHSELNLSSLELGDSALYFCASSGGGLIAEAFFGQGTRLTVV.

V gene TRBV6-1 combines with J gene TRBJ1-2; D is uncertain. Germline V CDR1 and CDR2: MNHNS, SASEGT. There are 12 residues in the CDR3. Trimming shortened V by 8 bases and J by 9 bases, and 16 bases separated the two germline ends. The CDR3 is CASRDPKKSYTF. In DNA form, the CDR3 reads TGTGCCAGCCGAGACCCTAAGAAAAGCTACACCTTC.

This clonotype was counted many times. The V call is TRBV11-2, the J call TRBJ2-1; 11 positions match TRBD2. The CDR3 consists of 15 residues. Trimming cost V 4 bases and J 7 bases; bases outside gene matches: 6. CDR1 is SGHAT and CDR2 is FQNNGV in the germline V gene. The CDR3 reads CASSYSLAGVNEQFF. The CDR3 nucleotides are TGTGCCAGCAGCTACTCACTAGCGGGAGTGAATGAGCAGTTCTTC.

This clonotype was seen a few times. The chain is built from TRBV28 and TRBJ1-4; the D gene is possibly TRBD1 (5 bases). Trimming removed 2 bases from V and 5 bases from J, with 9 bases in between. CDR1 MDHEN and CDR2 SYDVKM come from the germline V gene. The length of the CDR3 is 14 residues. The CDR3 DNA reads as TGTGCCAGCAGTTTACCCCGACAGAATGAAAAACTGTTTTTT. This codes for CASSLPRQNEKLFF.

The V and J genes are TRBV19 and TRBJ2-2, with D possibly matching TRBD2 (6 bases). Germline CDR1 LNHDA, CDR2 SQIVND (reference sequence). Trimming cost V 2 bases and J 0 bases, with 10 bases left between them. There are 16 residues in the CDR3. The CDR3 loop is CASSIIGGANTGELFF. The CDR3 DNA reads as TGTGCCAGTAGTATAATCGGGGGAGCGAACACCGGGGAGCTGTTTTTT.

This clonotype was counted at least ten times. V and J are TRBV28 and TRBJ2-5, with D hard to call. Trimming left V 3 bases short and J 1 base short, with 6 bases between. The CDR3 spans 13 residues. Germline CDR1 and CDR2: MDHEN and SYDVKM. The CDR3, as DNA: TGTGCCAGCAGTTTCGAGACCCAAGAGACCCAGTACTTC. This sequence encodes CASSFETQETQYF.

Remarks on this clonotype: A much larger clone differs from this one at a single base, so this may be a read error. The chain is built from TRBV27 and TRBJ2-5; D gene unclear. The J call may be incorrect, as the DNA end agrees better with TRBJ2-1. This CDR3 spans 12 amino acids. Germline CDR1 is MNHEY and CDR2 is SMNVEV (reference sequence). The CDR3 sequence: CAGSDRALGQFF. The CDR3 DNA reads TGTGCCGGCAGTGATCGGGCCTTGGGGCAGTTCTTC.

The rearrangement uses TRBV5-1 and TRBJ2-4; 9 nucleotides line up with TRBD1. The CDR3 extends over 20 amino acids. The junction had 14 bases not matched to a gene; V was cut back by 0 bases and J by 1 base. Germline-derived CDR1 and CDR2 are SGHRS and YFSETQ. The CDR3: CASSLVRVSFGQGAKNIQYF. Here the CDR3 DNA reads TGCGCCAGCAGCTTGGTTCGAGTATCTTTCGGACAGGGGGCCAAAAACATTCAGTACTTC. The full variable domain, its missing parts supplied by reference TRBV5-1 and TRBJ2-4, is KAGVTQTPRYLIKTRGQQVTLSCSPISGHRSVSWYQQTPGQGLQFLFEYFSETQRNKGNFPGRFSGRQFSNSRSEMNVSTLELGDSALYLCASSLVRVSFGQGAKNIQYFGAGTRLSVL.

This clonotype was detected many times. The J gene is TRBJ2-3, the V gene TRBV28; D is unclear. CDR3 size: 15 residues. V was shortened by 4 bases and J by 0 bases, with 11 bases between the two germline ends. Germline CDR1 is MDHEN and CDR2 is SYDVKM. The CDR3 sequence is CASSYSVPSTDTQYF. As DNA, the CDR3 is TGTGCCAGCAGTTATAGTGTCCCTAGCACAGATACGCAGTATTTT.

The rearrangement uses TRBV19 and TRBJ2-5; 10 nucleotides match TRBD1. The junction had 3 bases not matched to a gene; V was cut back by 3 bases and J by 5 bases. The germline gives CDR1 LNHDA, CDR2 SQIVND (reference sequence). The CDR3 runs 14 residues. In DNA, the CDR3 is TGTGCCAGTAGTATGACAGGGGGCCGGGAGACCCAGTACTTC. This encodes CASSMTGGRETQYF.

V and J are TRBV11-2 and TRBJ1-1; 8 bases line up with TRBD1. V trimming: 4 bases; J trimming: 5 bases; junction bases outside the gene matches: 12. Per germline, CDR1 SGHAT and CDR2 FQNNGV. The CDR3 totals 16 residues. CDR3 protein: CASSSLKGNRGTEAFF. CDR3 sequence (DNA): TGTGCCAGCAGCTCACTAAAGGGAAACAGGGGGACTGAAGCTTTCTTT.

Only a few counts were recorded for this clonotype. The chain uses TRBV29-1 and TRBJ2-5, with a possible D match to TRBD2 (7 bases). Germline CDR1 reads SQVTM; CDR2 reads ANQGSEA. V was cut by 6 bases and J by 4 bases, with 15 bases left in between. This CDR3 is built from 13 residues. The CDR3 coding sequence is TGCAGCGTCGGGGGGCAGGGGATAGAGACCCAGTACTTC. It yields the protein CSVGGQGIETQYF.

The chain carries TRBV2 and TRBJ1-4; 7 bases agree with TRBD1. CDR1 and CDR2 (germline): SNHLY, FYNNEI. Trimming took 4 bases from V and 5 from J; bases not matched to a gene: 1. The CDR3 contains 13 residues. The CDR3 coding sequence is TGTGCCAGCAGTGGGGACAGAAATGAAAAACTGTTTTTT. It yields the protein CASSGDRNEKLFF.

This clonotype was seen at least ten times. This rearrangement joins TRBV11-2 to TRBJ2-2; D may be TRBD2 (6 bases). Germline V CDR1 and CDR2: SGHAT, FQNNGV. V was clipped by 8 bases and J by 8 bases, with 18 bases between them. The CDR3 has 14 residues. This CDR3 reads CASEGLAIGGELFF. Here the CDR3 DNA reads TGTGCCAGCGAGGGGCTAGCGATTGGGGGGGAGCTGTTTTTT.